The clone carrying this T cell receptor beta chain was seen a few times. Because it lacks the conserved phenylalanine or tryptophan at the end, this CDR3 is likely a read error. The DNA is left out, because the CDR3 cannot be placed on it with certainty; the CDR3 is given as TCRdb lists it. Genomic DNA, serving as template, underwent TCR beta VDJ and CDR3 profiling. TCRdb passed the reads through MiXCR, listing each CDR3 protein once. The sample includes around 290,000 distinct CDR3 sequences, 56% seen only once; the top ten take around 1.2%. Before being chosen for sequencing, patients had shown CD8+CD57+ cell expansion by flow cytometry. As a group, the patients uniformly had severe acquired aplastic anemia. This entry is derived from a study of CD8+CD57+ T cells in acquired aplastic anemia. The CDR3 has 17 amino acids, counting both end residues. Germline assignment: CDR1 MNHEY and CDR2 SVGAGI.

Sequences were obtained from sorted CD4+, CD8+, or CD8+CD57+ T cells (not recorded which) from PBMCs. This clonotype originated in a human donor with aplastic anemia. The rearrangement uses TRBV6-5 and TRBJ2-4; the listed D gene, TRBD1, was not tested against the DNA. Here the CDR3 reads CASSYGGVGTGISRWYL.